This T cell receptor beta chain was retrieved from a study of OX40 agonist ivuxolimab in advanced cancers. Clones were sequenced by immunoSEQ multiplex PCR, and TCRdb holds only the in-frame ones, with some missing. Of tens of thousands of clones in the sample, 91% were seen once. Comment on this clone: As yet, its antigen is unknown.

Whole-study results and caveats: Among T cells, CD8+ cells averaged more expanded clones than CD4+ cells.

Germline loops: CDR1 KGHSH, CDR2 LQKENI. Trimming took off 6 bases at V and 2 bases at J, with 5 bases between the two ends. The CDR3 totals 13 residues. The sequenced sample was CD4+ or CD8+ T cells sorted from blood, obtained in a trial of the OX40 agonist ivuxolimab. V gene TRBV18 combines with J gene TRBJ2-6; D not resolved. The clonotype originates from an adult with an advanced solid tumor such as melanoma, head and neck, liver or kidney cancer. This CDR3 is CASSKAGANVLTF. The CDR3 coding sequence is TGTGCCAGCTCTAAGGCTGGGGCCAACGTCCTGACTTTC.